This is a list of T cell receptor beta chains from one sample in a study of tumor-infiltrating lymphocytes in localized non-small cell lung cancer. TCRdb keeps only in-frame clones here, not all; method: immunoSEQ multiplex PCR. The sample yields tens of thousands of clones, around 70% seen once. Sequenced sample: lung tumor tissue. Receptors were obtained from a human donor with non-small cell lung cancer. The CDR3 runs from the conserved cysteine through the conserved F or W. D genes are given only for firm matches. Size is stated for part of the rows, as once, few or many counts, or as a class when the clone is expanded.

TRBV28	NA	NA	TRBJ1-2	TGTGCCAGCAGACAAGTAGGGGTTTCTAACTATGGCTACACCTTC	CASRQVGVSNYGYTF
TRBV19	TRBD1	NA	TRBJ2-6	TGTGCCAGTAGTCCAGGACAGGTACGCTCTGGGGCCAACGTCCTGACTTTC	CASSPGQVRSGANVLTF
TRBV9	NA	NA	TRBJ1-3	TGTGCCAGCAGCGTAGCCGTAACGCCTGGAAACACCATATATTTT	CASSVAVTPGNTIYF
TRBV7-9	NA	few	TRBJ2-6	TGTGCCACCCCCCAGGTACAAAGCTCTGGGGCCAACGTCCTGACTTTC	CATPQVQSSGANVLTF
TRBV7-8	NA	NA	TRBJ2-2	TGTGCCAGCAAGGCGGGGCCGGGGGTGAACACCGGGGAGCTGTTTTTT	CASKAGPGVNTGELFF
TRBV28	NA	NA	TRBJ1-4	TGTGCCAGCAGGCCAGGGTATATTAATGAAAAACTGTTTTTT	CASRPGYINEKLFF
TRBV28	NA	NA	TRBJ1-4	TGTGCCAGCAGACCCTCAGGGGTCTCTAATGAAAAACTGTTTTTT	CASRPSGVSNEKLFF
TRBV4-2	NA	NA	TRBJ2-1	TGTGCCAGCAGCCAAGCAGAACTCTCAATAGGGGGTGAGCAGTTCTTC	CASSQAELSIGGEQFF
TRBV7-2	NA	NA	TRBJ1-2	TGTGCCAGCAGCTTAGAGGAGGTTGGTGGCTACACCTTC	CASSLEEVGGYTF
TRBV11-3	NA	NA	TRBJ2-3	TGTGCCAGCAGCTTAGAACTAGCTAGGATCGCGGATCAGAAGCCAGATACGCAGTATTTT	CASSLELARIADQKPDTQYF
TRBV6-1	NA	few	TRBJ1-4	TGTGCCAGCAGTGAAACTGGCAGGGCGGAAAAACTGTTTTTT	CASSETGRAEKLFF
TRBV30	NA	NA	TRBJ2-1	TGTGCCTGGAGTCAAAGCGGAGGCCCCTACAATGAGCAGTTCTTC	CAWSQSGGPYNEQFF
TRBV9	TRBD2	NA	TRBJ2-5	TGTGCCAGCAGCGTGACCAAAGGACTAGCGGCGGGAGAGACCCAGTACTTC	CASSVTKGLAAGETQYF
TRBV7-9	TRBD1	NA	TRBJ1-1	TGTGCCAGCAGCTTCCCAGGGGGGGGGACTGAAGCTTTCTTT	CASSFPGGGTEAFF
TRBV11-2	NA	NA	TRBJ2-5	TGTGCCAGCAGCCCCCCCGGAACGCGGGCAGAGACCCAGTACTTC	CASSPPGTRAETQYF
TRBV27	NA	medium-sized	TRBJ1-5	TGTGCCAGCAGTTTAAGTCTGTCTCGTCAGCCCCAGCATTTT	CASSLSLSRQPQHF
TRBV7-8	NA	NA	TRBJ1-5	TGTGCCAGCAGCCTGGGGAGTGGCAATCAGCCCCAGCATTTT	CASSLGSGNQPQHF
TRBV5-8	NA	NA	TRBJ1-2	TGTGCCAGCAGCTCCGCACGACGGACAGATTTCTATGGCTACACCTTC	CASSSARRTDFYGYTF
TRBV27	NA	NA	TRBJ1-1	TGTGCCAGCAGTTTAGGGGGCCGCACTGAAGCTTTCTTT	CASSLGGRTEAFF
TRBV7-2	TRBD2	NA	TRBJ2-7	TGTGCCAGCAGCTTAGATCGACTAGCGGGAAGCACGGACGAGCAGTACTTC	CASSLDRLAGSTDEQYF
TRBV5-1	NA	NA	TRBJ2-5	TGCGCCAGCAGCGGCCTGGCAGTTCAAGAGACCCAGTACTTC	CASSGLAVQETQYF
TRBV2	NA	NA	TRBJ2-4	TGTGCCAGCAGTGAAGCTAAGTTACTAGCCAAAAACATTCAGTACTTC	CASSEAKLLAKNIQYF
TRBV7-2	NA	NA	TRBJ2-3	TGTGCCAGCAGCCCAAGTGGGGGTAGGACAGATACGCAGTATTTT	CASSPSGGRTDTQYF
TRBV15	TRBD2	NA	TRBJ2-1	TGTGCCACCAGCAGAGACACACTAGCGGGAGTGGTGGTTGAGCAGTTCTTC	CATSRDTLAGVVVEQFF
TRBV6-5	NA	NA	TRBJ1-2	TGTGCCAGCAGTTATGGCGGGGGCGGTTTAGGCTACACCTTC	CASSYGGGGLGYTF
TRBV7-9	NA	NA	TRBJ2-1	TGTGCCAGCAGCCCCGGGACGGTCGGCGACAATGAGCAGTTCTTC	CASSPGTVGDNEQFF
TRBV7-2	TRBD1	NA	TRBJ2-7	TGTGCCAGCAGACCCACCTCGGGGACAGCCTCCTACGAGCAGTACTTC	CASRPTSGTASYEQYF
TRBV19	NA	NA	TRBJ1-5	TGTGCCAGCTCACTGTTGGGGGCGAAGAGCAATCAGCCCCAGCATTTT	CASSLLGAKSNQPQHF
TRBV30	NA	NA	TRBJ2-3	TGTGCCTGGAGAACGACGGGACTTTCTCAGGATACGCAGTATTTT	CAWRTTGLSQDTQYF
TRBV11-2	TRBD2	few	TRBJ2-3	TGTGCCAGCAGCGCGTGGACTAGCATAACAGATACGCAGTATTTT	CASSAWTSITDTQYF
TRBV5-1	NA	few	TRBJ2-3	TGCGCCAGCAGTGAACTTATTACAGATACGCAGTATTTT	CASSELITDTQYF
TRBV7-9	NA	NA	TRBJ1-5	TGTGCCAGCAGCCCAGCGGTGGGGTACCAGCCCCAGCATTTT	CASSPAVGYQPQHF
TRBV9	NA	NA	TRBJ2-3	TGTGCCAGCAGCGTAGGCAGCACTAGCACAGATACGCAGTATTTT	CASSVGSTSTDTQYF
TRBV19	TRBD1	medium-sized	TRBJ2-6	TGTGCCAGTAGCAGGGACAGGGGGCCTGGGGCCAACGTCCTGACTTTC	CASSRDRGPGANVLTF
TRBV18	NA	few	TRBJ2-2	TGTGCCAGCTCACCACCGGAAAGAATTAACACCGGGGAGCTGTTTTTT	CASSPPERINTGELFF
TRBV28	NA	NA	TRBJ2-7	TGTGCCAGCTGTAGGAGTGGGAACTACGAGCAGTACTTC	CASCRSGNYEQYF
TRBV19	NA	NA	TRBJ1-2	TGTGCCAGTACTCCGGACCGCAACGCCTACGGCTACACCTTC	CASTPDRNAYGYTF
TRBV7-9	TRBD2	NA	TRBJ2-2	TGTGCCAGCAGCTTAGCAATGGCAGCGCTAGCGGGAGGGACCGGGGAGCTGTTTTTT	CASSLAMAALAGGTGELFF
TRBV5-6	NA	large	TRBJ2-5	TGTGCCAGCAGCTTCCGACAGGGAGGGACCCAAGAGACCCAGTACTTC	CASSFRQGGTQETQYF
TRBV6-1	NA	NA	TRBJ1-1	TGTGCCAGCAGTGAACAGGGGAGTAGCACTGAAGCTTTCTTT	CASSEQGSSTEAFF
TRBV4-3	NA	NA	TRBJ1-4	TGCGCCAGCAGCCAAGATCTTGGGAGTTTGAATGAAAAACTGTTTTTT	CASSQDLGSLNEKLFF
TRBV27	TRBD1	NA	TRBJ1-1	TGTGCCAGCAGCCCGGACAGGGGTGTCACTGAAGCTTTCTTT	CASSPDRGVTEAFF
TRBV18	TRBD1	few	TRBJ2-7	TGTGCCAGCTCACCCGGTCGTCGGCAGGGGGCAGGCGAGCAGTACTTC	CASSPGRRQGAGEQYF
TRBV28	NA	NA	TRBJ1-2	TGTGCCAGCGCTACTAGGCAGGGTAGGGGCCTCTATGGCTACACCTTC	CASATRQGRGLYGYTF
TRBV10-3	NA	NA	TRBJ1-1	TGTGCCAGCAGGTGGAACACTGAAGCTTTCTTT	CASRWNTEAFF
TRBV28	TRBD2	NA	TRBJ2-7	TGTGCCAGCATCACCAGCGGGAGTATCGACGAGCAGTACTTC	CASITSGSIDEQYF